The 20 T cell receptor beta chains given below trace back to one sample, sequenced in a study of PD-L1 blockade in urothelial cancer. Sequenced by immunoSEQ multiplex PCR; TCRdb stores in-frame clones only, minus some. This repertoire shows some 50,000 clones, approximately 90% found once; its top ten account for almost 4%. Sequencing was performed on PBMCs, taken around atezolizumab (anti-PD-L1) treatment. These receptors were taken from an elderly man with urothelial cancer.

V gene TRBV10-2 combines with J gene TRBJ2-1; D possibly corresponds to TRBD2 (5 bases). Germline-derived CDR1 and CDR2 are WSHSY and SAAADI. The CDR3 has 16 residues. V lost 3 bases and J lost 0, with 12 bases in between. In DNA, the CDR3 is TGCGCCAGCAGTGACGTCTGGACTTTCTCCTACAATGAGCAGTTCTTC. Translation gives CASSDVWTFSYNEQFF.

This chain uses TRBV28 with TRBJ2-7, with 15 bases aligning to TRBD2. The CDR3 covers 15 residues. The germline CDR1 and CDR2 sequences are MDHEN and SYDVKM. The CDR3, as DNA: TGTGTCCCCCGGACTAGCGGGAGGGCAACCTACGAGCAGTACTTC. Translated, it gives CVPRTSGRATYEQYF.

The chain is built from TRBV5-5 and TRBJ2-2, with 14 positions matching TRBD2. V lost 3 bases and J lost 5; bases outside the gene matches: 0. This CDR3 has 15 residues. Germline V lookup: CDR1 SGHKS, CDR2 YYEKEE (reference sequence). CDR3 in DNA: TGTGCCAGCAGCTGGACTAGCGGGAGGACCGGGGAGCTGTTTTTT. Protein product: CASSWTSGRTGELFF.

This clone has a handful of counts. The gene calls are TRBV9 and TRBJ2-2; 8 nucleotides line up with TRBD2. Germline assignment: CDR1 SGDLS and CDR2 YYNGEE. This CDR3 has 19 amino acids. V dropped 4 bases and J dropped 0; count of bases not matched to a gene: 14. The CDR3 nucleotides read TGTGCCAGCAGCCCTCCTGGGCGGGAGGCCAAAGCGAACACCGGGGAGCTGTTTTTT. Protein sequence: CASSPPGREAKANTGELFF.

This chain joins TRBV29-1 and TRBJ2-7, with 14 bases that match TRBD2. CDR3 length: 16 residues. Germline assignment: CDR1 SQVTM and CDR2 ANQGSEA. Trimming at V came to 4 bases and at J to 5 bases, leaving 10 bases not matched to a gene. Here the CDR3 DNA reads TGCAGCGTTGTTGGGACTAGCGGGAGATTGGTTAACGAGCAGTACTTC. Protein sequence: CSVVGTSGRLVNEQYF.

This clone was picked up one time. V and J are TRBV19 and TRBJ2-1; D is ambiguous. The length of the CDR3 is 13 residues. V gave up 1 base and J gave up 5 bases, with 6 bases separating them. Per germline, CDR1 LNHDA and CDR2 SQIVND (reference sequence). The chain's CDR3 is CASSIAVNNEQFF. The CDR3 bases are TGTGCCAGTAGTATAGCGGTTAACAATGAGCAGTTCTTC.

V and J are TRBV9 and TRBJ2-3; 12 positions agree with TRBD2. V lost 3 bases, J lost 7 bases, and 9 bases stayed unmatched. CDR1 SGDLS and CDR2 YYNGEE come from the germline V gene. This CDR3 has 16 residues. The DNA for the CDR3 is TGTGCCAGCAGCGCGATGACTAGCGGGGGTTGGAATACGCAGTATTTT. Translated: CASSAMTSGGWNTQYF.

The CDR3 loop is CASSWISTGGNTEAFF. The CDR3 bases are TGTGCCAGCAGCTGGATTTCGACAGGGGGCAACACTGAAGCTTTCTTT. This rearrangement joins TRBV5-4 to TRBJ1-1; 10 bases fit TRBD1. Germline values: CDR1 SGHNT, CDR2 YYREEE (reference sequence). J was trimmed by 2 bases and V by 3 bases; bases with no gene match: 7. This CDR3 contains 16 residues.

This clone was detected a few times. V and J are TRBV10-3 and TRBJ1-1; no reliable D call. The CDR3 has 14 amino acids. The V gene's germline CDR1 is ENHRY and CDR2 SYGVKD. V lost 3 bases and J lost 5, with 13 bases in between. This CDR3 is CAISDWQGETEAFF. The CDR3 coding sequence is TGTGCCATCAGTGATTGGCAAGGAGAAACTGAAGCTTTCTTT.

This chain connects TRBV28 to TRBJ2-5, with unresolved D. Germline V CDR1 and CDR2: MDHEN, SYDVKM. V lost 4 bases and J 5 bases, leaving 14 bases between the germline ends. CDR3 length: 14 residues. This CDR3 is CASSSHSFLETQYF. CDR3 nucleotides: TGTGCCAGCAGTTCCCACTCCTTTTTGGAGACCCAGTACTTC.

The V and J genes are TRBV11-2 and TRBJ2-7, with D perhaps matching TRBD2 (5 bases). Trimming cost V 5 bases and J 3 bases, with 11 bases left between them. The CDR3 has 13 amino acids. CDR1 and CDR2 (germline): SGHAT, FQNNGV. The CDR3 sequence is CASSLNGIYEQYF. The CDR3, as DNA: TGTGCCAGCAGCCTCAACGGGATCTACGAGCAGTACTTC.

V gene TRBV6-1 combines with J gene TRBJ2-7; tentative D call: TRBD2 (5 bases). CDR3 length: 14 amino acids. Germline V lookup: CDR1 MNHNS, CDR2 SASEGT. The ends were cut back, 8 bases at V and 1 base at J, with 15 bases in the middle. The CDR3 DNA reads TGTGCCAGCGGGGTGGCTAGCCTATCCTACGAGCAGTACTTC. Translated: CASGVASLSYEQYF.

The CDR3 nucleotides are TGTGCCAGCAGTCCTGAGACAGCGAACACCGGGGAGCTGTTTTTT. It specifies CASSPETANTGELFF. V usage is TRBV6-1 and J usage is TRBJ2-2, with D possibly being TRBD1 (5 bases). V gave up 5 bases and J gave up 0 bases, with 10 bases separating them. The CDR3 is made up of 15 amino acids. Per the germline V gene, CDR1 is MNHNS and CDR2 is SASEGT.

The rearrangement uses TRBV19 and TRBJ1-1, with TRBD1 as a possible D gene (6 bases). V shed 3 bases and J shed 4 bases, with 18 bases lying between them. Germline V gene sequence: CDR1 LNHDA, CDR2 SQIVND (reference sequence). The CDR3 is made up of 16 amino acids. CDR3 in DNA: TGTGCCAGTAGTATCGGCCGGGGGGCGCCCGGCACTGAAGCTTTCTTT. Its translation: CASSIGRGAPGTEAFF.

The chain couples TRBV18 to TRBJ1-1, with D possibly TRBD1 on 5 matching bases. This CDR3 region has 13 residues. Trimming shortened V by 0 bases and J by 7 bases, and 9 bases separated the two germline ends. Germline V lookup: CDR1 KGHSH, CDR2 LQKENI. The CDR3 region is CASSPPTAHEAFF. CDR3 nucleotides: TGTGCCAGCTCACCACCGACAGCTCATGAAGCTTTCTTT. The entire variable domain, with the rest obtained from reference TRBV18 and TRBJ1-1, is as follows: NAGVMQNPRHLVRRRGQEARLRCSPMKGHSHVYWYRQLPEEGLKFMVYLQKENIIDESGMPKERFSAEFPKEGPSILRIQQVVRGDSAAYFCASSPPTAHEAFFGQGTRLTVV.

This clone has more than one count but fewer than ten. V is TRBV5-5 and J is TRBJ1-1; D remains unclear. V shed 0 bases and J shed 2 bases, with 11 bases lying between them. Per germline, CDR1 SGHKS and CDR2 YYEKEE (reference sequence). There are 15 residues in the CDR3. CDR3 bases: TGTGCCAGCAGCTTGGCCGTCAGCGTAAACACTGAAGCTTTCTTT. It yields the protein CASSLAVSVNTEAFF.

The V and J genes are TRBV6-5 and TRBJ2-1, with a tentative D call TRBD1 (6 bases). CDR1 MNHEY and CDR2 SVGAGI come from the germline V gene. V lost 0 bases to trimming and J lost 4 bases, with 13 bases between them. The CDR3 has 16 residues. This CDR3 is CASSYSAGAVYNEQFF. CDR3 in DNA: TGTGCCAGCAGTTACTCGGCAGGGGCAGTGTACAATGAGCAGTTCTTC.

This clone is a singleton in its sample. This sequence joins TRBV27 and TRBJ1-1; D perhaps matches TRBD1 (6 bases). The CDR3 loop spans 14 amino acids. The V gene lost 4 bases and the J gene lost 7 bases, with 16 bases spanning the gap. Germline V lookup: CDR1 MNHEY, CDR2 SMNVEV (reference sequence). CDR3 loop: CASSSVLRTVEAFF. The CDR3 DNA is TGTGCCAGCAGTTCGGTTTTGAGGACAGTTGAAGCTTTCTTT.

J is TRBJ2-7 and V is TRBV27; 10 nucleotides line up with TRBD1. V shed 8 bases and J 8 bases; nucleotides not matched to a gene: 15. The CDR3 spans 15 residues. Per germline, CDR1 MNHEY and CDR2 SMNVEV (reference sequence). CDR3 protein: CASAARGQGQIQQYF. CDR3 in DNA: TGTGCCAGCGCCGCCCGGGGACAGGGGCAAATTCAGCAGTACTTC.

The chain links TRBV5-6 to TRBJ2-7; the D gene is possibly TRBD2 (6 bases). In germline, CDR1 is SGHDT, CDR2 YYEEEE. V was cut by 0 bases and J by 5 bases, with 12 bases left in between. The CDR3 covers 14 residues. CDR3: CASSLVRGGDEQYF. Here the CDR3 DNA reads TGTGCCAGCAGCTTGGTACGGGGCGGGGACGAGCAGTACTTC.